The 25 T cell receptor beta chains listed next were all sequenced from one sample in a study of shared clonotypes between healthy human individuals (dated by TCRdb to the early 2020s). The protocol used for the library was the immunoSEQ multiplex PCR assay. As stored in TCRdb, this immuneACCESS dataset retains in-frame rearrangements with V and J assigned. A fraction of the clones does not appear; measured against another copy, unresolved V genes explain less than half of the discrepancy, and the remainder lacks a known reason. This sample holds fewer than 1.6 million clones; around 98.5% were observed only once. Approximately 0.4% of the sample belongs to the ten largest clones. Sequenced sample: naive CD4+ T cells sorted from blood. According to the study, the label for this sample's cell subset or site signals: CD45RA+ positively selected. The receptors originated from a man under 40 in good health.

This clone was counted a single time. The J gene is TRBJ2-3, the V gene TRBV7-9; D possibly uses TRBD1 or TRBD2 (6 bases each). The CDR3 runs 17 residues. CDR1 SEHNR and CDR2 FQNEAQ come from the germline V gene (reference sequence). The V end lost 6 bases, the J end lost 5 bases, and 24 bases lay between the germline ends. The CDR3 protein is CASRQAPGTGARDTQYF. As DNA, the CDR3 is TGTGCCAGCAGACAAGCGCCCGGGACGGGGGCGAGAGATACGCAGTATTTT.

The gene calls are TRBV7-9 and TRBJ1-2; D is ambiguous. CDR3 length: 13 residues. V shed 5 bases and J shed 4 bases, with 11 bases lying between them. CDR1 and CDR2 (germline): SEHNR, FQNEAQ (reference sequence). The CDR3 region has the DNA TGTGCCAGCAGCCCTGCGGGTAGCTATGGCTACACCTTC. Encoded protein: CASSPAGSYGYTF. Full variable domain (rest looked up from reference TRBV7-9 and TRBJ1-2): DTGVSQNPRHKITKRGQNVTFRCDPISEHNRLYWYRQTLGQGPEFLTYFQNEAQLEKSRLLSDRFSAERPKGSFSTLEIQRTEQGDSAMYLCASSPAGSYGYTFGSGTRLTVV.

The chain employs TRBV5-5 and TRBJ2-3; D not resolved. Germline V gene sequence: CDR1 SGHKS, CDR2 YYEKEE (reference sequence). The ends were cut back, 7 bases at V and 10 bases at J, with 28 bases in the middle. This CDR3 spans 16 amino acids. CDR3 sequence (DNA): TGTGCCAGCCTGGGCCAATCCACCCTCTTTACCCAGGCGCAGTATTTT. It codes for CASLGQSTLFTQAQYF.

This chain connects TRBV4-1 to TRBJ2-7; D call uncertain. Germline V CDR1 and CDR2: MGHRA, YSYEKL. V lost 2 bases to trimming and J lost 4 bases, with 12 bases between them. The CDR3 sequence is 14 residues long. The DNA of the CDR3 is TGCGCCAGCAGCCAACCCCTTAGGGCGTACGAGCAGTACTTC. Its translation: CASSQPLRAYEQYF.

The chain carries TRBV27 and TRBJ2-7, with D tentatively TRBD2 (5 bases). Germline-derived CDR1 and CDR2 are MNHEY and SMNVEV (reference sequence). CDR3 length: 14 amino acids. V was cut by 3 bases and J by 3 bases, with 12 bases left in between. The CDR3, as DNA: TGTGCCAGCAGTTTGGTGTCAGGACTCTACGAGCAGTACTTC. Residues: CASSLVSGLYEQYF.

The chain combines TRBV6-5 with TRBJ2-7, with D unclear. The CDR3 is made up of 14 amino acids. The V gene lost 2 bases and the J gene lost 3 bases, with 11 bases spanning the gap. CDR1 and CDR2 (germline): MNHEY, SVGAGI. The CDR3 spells CASSYGLGVYEQYF. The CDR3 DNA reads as TGTGCCAGCAGTTACGGTCTGGGTGTCTACGAGCAGTACTTC.

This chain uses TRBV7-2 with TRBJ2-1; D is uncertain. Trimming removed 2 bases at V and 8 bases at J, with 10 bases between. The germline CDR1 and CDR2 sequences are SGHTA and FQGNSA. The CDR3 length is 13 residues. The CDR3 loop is CASSLWGFYEQFF. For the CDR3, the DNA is TGTGCCAGCAGCTTATGGGGATTTTATGAGCAGTTCTTC.

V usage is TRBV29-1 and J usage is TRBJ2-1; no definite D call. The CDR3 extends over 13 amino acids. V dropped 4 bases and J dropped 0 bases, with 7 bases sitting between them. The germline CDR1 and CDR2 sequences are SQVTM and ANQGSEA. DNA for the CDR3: TGCAGCGTTGGAGTTAGCTCCTACAATGAGCAGTTCTTC. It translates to CSVGVSSYNEQFF.

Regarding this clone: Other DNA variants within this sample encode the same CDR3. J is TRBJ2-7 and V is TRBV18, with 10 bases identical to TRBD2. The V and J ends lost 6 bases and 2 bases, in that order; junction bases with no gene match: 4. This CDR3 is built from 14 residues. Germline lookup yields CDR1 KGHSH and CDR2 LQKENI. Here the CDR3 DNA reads TGTGCCAGCTCTCCAGCGGGAGGGCCCTACGAGCAGTACTTC. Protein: CASSPAGGPYEQYF.

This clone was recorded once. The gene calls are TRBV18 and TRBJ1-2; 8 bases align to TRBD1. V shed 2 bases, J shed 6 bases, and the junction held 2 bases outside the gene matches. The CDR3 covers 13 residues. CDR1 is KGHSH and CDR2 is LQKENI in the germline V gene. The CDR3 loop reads CASSPKTGDGYTF. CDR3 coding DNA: TGTGCCAGCTCACCAAAGACAGGGGATGGCTACACCTTC.

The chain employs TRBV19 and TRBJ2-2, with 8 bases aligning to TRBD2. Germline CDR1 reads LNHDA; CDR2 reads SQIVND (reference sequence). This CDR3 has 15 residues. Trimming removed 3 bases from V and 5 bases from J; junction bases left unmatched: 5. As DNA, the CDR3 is TGTGCCAGTAGTATTAATCGGGAGGGGACCGGGGAGCTGTTTTTT. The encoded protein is CASSINREGTGELFF.

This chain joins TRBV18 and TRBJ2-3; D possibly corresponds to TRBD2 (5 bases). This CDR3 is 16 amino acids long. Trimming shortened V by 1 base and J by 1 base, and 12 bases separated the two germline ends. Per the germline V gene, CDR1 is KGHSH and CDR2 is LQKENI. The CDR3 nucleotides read TGTGCCAGCTCACCACGAACGGGGTTGGGCACAGATACGCAGTATTTT. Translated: CASSPRTGLGTDTQYF.

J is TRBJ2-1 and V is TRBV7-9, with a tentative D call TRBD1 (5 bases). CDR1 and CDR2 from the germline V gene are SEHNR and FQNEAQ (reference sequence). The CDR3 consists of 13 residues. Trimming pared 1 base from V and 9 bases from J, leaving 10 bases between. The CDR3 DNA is TGTGCCAGCAGCTTAGTCAAGGGGCCTGAGCAGTTCTTC. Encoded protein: CASSLVKGPEQFF.

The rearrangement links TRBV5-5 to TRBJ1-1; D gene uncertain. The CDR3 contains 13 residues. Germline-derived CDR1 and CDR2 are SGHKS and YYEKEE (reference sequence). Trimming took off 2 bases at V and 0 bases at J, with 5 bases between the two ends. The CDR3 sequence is CASSFAVNTEAFF. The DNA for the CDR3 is TGTGCCAGCAGCTTTGCAGTGAACACTGAAGCTTTCTTT.

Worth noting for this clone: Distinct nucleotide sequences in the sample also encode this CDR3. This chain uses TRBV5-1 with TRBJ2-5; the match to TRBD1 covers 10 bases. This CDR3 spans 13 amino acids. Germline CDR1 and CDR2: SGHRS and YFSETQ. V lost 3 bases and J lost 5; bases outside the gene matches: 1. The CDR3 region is CASSSGQGETQYF. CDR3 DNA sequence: TGCGCCAGCAGCTCGGGACAGGGGGAGACCCAGTACTTC.

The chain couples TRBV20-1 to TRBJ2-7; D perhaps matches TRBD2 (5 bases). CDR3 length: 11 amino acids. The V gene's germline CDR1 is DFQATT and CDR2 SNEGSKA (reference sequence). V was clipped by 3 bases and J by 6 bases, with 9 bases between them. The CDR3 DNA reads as TGCAGTGCTAGCCTGGGAGCCGAGCAGTACTTC. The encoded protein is CSASLGAEQYF.

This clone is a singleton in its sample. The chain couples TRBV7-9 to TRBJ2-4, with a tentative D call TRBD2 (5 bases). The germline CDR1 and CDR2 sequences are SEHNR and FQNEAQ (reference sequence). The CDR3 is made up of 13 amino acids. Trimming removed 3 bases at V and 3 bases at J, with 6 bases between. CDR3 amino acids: CASSFGNKNIQYF. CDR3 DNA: TGTGCCAGCAGCTTCGGGAACAAAAACATTCAGTACTTC.

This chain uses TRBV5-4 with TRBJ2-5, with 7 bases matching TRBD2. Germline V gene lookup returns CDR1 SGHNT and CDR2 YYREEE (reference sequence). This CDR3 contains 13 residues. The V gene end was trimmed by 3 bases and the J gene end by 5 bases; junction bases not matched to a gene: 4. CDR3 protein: CASSSGGVETQYF. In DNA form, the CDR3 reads TGTGCCAGCAGCTCTGGGGGGGTGGAGACCCAGTACTTC.

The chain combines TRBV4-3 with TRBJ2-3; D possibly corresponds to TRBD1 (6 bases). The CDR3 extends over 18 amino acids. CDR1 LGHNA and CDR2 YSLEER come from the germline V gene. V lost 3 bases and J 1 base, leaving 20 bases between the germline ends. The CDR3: CASSQSGPGQAGTDTQYF. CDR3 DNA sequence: TGCGCCAGCAGCCAGTCGGGACCGGGACAAGCGGGCACAGATACGCAGTATTTT.

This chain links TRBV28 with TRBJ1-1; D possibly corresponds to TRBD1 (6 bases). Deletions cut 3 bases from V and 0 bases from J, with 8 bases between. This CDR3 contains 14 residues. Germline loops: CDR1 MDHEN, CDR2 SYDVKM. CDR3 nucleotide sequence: TGTGCCAGCAGTTTCCGGGACATGAACACTGAAGCTTTCTTT. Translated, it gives CASSFRDMNTEAFF.

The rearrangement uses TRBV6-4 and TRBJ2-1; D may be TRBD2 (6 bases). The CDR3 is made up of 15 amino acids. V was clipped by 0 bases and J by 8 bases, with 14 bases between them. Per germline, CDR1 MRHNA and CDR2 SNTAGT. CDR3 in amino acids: CASSDSGGIRDEQFF. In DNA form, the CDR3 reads TGTGCCAGCAGTGACTCGGGCGGGATACGGGATGAGCAGTTCTTC.

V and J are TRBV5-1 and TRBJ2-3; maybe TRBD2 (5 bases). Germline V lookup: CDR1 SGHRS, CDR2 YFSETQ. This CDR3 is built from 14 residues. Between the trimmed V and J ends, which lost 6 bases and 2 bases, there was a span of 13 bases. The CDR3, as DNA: TGCGCCAGCAATCAGTTCGGGGTCACAGATACGCAGTATTTT. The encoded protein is CASNQFGVTDTQYF. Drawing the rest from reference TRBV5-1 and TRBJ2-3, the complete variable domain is KAGVTQTPRYLIKTRGQQVTLSCSPISGHRSVSWYQQTPGQGLQFLFEYFSETQRNKGNFPGRFSGRQFSNSRSEMNVSTLELGDSALYLCASNQFGVTDTQYFGPGTRLTVL.

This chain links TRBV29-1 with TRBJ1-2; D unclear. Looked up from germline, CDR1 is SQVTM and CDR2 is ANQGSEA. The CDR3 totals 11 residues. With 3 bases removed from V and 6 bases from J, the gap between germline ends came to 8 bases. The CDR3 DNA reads TGCAGCGTTGAGGGCACACATGGCTACACCTTC. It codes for CSVEGTHGYTF.

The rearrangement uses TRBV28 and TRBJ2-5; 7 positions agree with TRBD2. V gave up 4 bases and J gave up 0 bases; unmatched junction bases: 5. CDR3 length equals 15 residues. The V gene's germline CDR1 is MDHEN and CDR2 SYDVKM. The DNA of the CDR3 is TGTGCCAGCAGTTCTCCGCGGGGGTACCAAGAGACCCAGTACTTC. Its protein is CASSSPRGYQETQYF.

The CDR3 sequence is CASRGQGSTDTQYF. CDR3 bases: TGCGCCAGCAGGGGACAGGGAAGCACAGATACGCAGTATTTT. This sequence joins TRBV5-1 and TRBJ2-3; 9 nucleotides align to TRBD1. Germline CDR1 reads SGHRS; CDR2 reads YFSETQ. The CDR3 consists of 14 residues. Trimming cost V 5 bases and J 0 bases; bases outside gene matches: 1.